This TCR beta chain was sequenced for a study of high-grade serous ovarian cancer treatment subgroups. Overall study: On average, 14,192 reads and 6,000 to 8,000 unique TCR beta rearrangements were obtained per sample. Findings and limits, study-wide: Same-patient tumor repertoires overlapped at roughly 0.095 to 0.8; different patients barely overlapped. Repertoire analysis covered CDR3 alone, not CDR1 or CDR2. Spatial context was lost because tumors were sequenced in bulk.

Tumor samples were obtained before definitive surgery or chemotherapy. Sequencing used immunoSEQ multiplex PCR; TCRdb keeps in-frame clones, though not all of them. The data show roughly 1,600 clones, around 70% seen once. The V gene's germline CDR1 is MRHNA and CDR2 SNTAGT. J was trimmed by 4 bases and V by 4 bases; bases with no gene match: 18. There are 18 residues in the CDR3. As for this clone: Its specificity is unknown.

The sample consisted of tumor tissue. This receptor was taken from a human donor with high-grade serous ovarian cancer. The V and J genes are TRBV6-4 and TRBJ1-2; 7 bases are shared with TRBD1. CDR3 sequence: CASSATRDRGSLGYGYTF. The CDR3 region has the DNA TGTGCCAGCAGTGCCACCCGGGACAGAGGGTCGCTAGGCTATGGCTACACCTTC.